This TCR beta chain is from a study of cytomegalovirus exposure and HLA in healthy donors. Broader study findings: In a later analysis, DRB1 alleles had the most associated TCRs; HLA-C alleles the fewest.

PCR was performed using 60 Vbeta and 13 Jbeta primers. Method: immunoSEQ multiplex PCR; TCRdb's copy keeps in-frame clones and lacks some. The sample lists roughly 200,000 clones, roughly 72% occurring once. Germline V CDR1 and CDR2: LGHNA, YNFKEQ. The CDR3 has 16 amino acids. The V and J ends lost 0 bases and 4 bases, in that order; junction bases with no gene match: 9. As for this clone: Its specificity is not known.

The chain has TRBV4-2 and TRBJ2-7; 7 bases match TRBD2. This clonotype was sampled from a man aged 25-45 years in good health and CMV-seronegative. The sample comprised PBMCs. The CDR3 region is CASSQERSGGFYEQYF. In DNA form, the CDR3 reads TGTGCCAGCAGCCAAGAGAGGTCGGGAGGTTTTTACGAGCAGTACTTC.